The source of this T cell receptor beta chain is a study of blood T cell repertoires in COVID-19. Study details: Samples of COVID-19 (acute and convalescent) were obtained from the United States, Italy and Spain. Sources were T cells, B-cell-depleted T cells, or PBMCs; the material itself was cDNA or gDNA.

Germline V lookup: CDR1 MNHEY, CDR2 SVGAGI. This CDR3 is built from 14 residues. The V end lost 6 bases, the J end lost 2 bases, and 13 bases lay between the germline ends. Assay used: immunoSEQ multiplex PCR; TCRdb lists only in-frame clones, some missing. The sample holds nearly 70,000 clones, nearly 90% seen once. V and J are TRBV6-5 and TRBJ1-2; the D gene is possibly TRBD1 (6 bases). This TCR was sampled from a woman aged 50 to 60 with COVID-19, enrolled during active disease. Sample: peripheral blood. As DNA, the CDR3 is TGTGCCAGCAGAGGGCGTGGACAGAACTATGGCTACACCTTC. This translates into CASRGRGQNYGYTF.